The source of this T cell receptor beta chain is a study of cytotoxic CD8 clonotypes in ibrutinib-treated CLL. On the study more broadly: There were about 12 relapsed/refractory patients and around 15 treatment-naive patients, and around 17 were IGHV unmutated.

Assay: immunoSEQ multiplex PCR; the TCRdb copy retains only in-frame clones and omits some. There are about 300,000 clones in the sample; over 55% occur only once, and approximately 6% lies in the top ten. The germline V gene encodes CDR1 MGHRA and CDR2 YSYEKL. Trimming left V 1 base short and J 2 bases short, with 19 bases between. This CDR3 is 18 amino acids long. The chain employs TRBV4-1 and TRBJ2-3; perhaps TRBD2 as D (6 bases). This material consisted of PBMCs, taken after 36 months of ibrutinib treatment. The clonotype comes from a human donor with chronic lymphocytic leukemia. The CDR3 DNA reads as TGCGCCAGCAGCCAAGTTAATAAGACTAGTTTCTTCACAGATACGCAGTATTTT. Protein product: CASSQVNKTSFFTDTQYF.